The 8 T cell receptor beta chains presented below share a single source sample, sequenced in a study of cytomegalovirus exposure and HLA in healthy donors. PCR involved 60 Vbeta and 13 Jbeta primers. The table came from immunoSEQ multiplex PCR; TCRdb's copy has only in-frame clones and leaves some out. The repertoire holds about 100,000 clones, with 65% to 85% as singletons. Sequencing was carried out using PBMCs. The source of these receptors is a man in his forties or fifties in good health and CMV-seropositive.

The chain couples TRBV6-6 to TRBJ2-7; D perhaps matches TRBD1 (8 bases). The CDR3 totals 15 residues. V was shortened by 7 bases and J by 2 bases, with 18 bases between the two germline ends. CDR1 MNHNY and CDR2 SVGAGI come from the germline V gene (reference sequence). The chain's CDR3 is CASTLHRGGTYEQYF. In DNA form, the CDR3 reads TGTGCCAGCACCCTGCACAGGGGGGGAACCTACGAGCAGTACTTC.

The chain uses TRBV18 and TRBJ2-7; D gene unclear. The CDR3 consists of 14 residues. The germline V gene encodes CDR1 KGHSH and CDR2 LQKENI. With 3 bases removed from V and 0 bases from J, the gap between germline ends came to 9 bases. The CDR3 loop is CASSPAGRSYEQYF. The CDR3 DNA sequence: TGTGCCAGCTCACCCGCAGGCCGCTCCTACGAGCAGTACTTC.

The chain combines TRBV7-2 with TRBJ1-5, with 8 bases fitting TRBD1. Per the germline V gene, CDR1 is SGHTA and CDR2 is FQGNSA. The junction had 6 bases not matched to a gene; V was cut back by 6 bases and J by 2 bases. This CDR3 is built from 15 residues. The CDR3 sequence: CASSSQGAGNQPQHF. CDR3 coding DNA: TGTGCCAGCAGTTCTCAGGGGGCCGGCAATCAGCCCCAGCATTTT.

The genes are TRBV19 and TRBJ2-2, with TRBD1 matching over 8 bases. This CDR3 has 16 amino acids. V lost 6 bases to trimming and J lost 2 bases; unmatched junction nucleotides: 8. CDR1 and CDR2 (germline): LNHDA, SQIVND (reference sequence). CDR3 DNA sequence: TGTGCCAGTAGATCTTCAGGGGGCCTTAACACCGGGGAGCTGTTTTTT. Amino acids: CASRSSGGLNTGELFF. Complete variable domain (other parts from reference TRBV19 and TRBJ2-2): DGGITQSPKYLFRKEGQNVTLSCEQNLNHDAMYWYRQDPGQGLRLIYYSQIVNDFQKGDIAEGYSVSREKKESFPLTVTSAQKNPTAFYLCASRSSGGLNTGELFFGEGSRLTVL.

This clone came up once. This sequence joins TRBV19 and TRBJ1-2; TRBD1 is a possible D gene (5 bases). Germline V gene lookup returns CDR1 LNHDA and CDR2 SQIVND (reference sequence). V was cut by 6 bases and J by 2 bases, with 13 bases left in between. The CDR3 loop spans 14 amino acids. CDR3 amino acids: CASSVGLQNYGYTF. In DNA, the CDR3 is TGTGCCAGTAGCGTGGGACTCCAGAACTATGGCTACACCTTC.

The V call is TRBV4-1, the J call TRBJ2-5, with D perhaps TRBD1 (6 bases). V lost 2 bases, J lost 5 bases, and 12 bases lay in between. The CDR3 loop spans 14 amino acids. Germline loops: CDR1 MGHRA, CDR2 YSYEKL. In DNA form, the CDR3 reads TGCGCCAGCAGCCAACAGGGGCTGGGGGAGACCCAGTACTTC. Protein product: CASSQQGLGETQYF.

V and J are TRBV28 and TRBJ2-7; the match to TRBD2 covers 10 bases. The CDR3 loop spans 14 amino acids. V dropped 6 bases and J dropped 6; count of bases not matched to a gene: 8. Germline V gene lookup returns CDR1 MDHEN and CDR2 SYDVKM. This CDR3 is CASRAGGVAREQYF. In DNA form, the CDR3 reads TGTGCCAGCAGAGCGGGAGGGGTAGCGCGCGAGCAGTACTTC.

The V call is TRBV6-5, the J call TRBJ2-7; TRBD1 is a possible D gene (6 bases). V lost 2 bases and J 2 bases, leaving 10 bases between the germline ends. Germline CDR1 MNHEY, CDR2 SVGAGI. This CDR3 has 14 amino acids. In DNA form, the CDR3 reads TGTGCCAGCAGTTACGCGAGGACAGCCTACGAGCAGTACTTC. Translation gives CASSYARTAYEQYF.